Listed here are 27 T cell receptor beta chains from one sample, sequenced in a study of beta chain features in type 1 diabetes. Study-wide results and limits: Moderately but significantly shorter TCRB CDR3s were found in Type 1 diabetes patients in all four CD4+ subsets.

The isolated RNA, all of it, was reverse transcribed, so expressed TCRB transcripts were what got sequenced. Produced via immunoSEQ multiplex PCR; TCRdb's table is partial and in-frame only. The sample contains about 190,000 clones, about 8% of which appear only once. The antigens these receptors bind are not known. The sequenced sample was central memory CD4+ T cells from blood. All receptors derive from a woman in her forties with type 1 diabetes.

This chain joins TRBV7-6 and TRBJ2-1, with 11 bases aligning to TRBD2. The CDR3 totals 16 residues. The junction had 9 bases not matched to a gene; V was cut back by 5 bases and J by 6 bases. Germline CDR1 reads SGHVS; CDR2 reads FNYEAQ. The CDR3 nucleotides are TGTGCCAGCAGCCAGGGGACTAGCGGAGTTACCAATGAGCAGTTCTTC. This gives the protein CASSQGTSGVTNEQFF.

This chain joins TRBV7-2 and TRBJ2-1; 8 bases map to TRBD2. The CDR3 sequence is 13 residues long. V was clipped by 5 bases and J by 8 bases; unmatched bases: 5. The germline V gene has CDR1 SGHTA and CDR2 FQGNSA. CDR3 amino acids: CASSTGGQYEQFF. The CDR3 region has the DNA TGTGCCAGCAGCACGGGGGGGCAGTATGAGCAGTTCTTC.

This clone was seen at least ten times. CDR3 region: CASSSLWGRGTDTQYF. The CDR3 DNA follows: TGTGCCAGCAGCTCCCTCTGGGGGAGGGGGACAGATACGCAGTATTTT. The rearrangement links TRBV28 to TRBJ2-3; perhaps TRBD2 as D (7 bases). CDR3 length equals 16 residues. Germline-derived CDR1 and CDR2 are MDHEN and SYDVKM. V was trimmed by 6 bases and J by 3 bases, leaving 19 bases between them.

This clone has ten or more counts. This sequence joins TRBV15 and TRBJ2-1; maybe TRBD2 (7 bases). CDR1 and CDR2 from the germline V gene are LNHNV and YYDKDF (reference sequence). The CDR3 spans 12 residues. With 4 bases removed from V and 7 bases from J, the gap between germline ends came to 8 bases. The DNA for the CDR3 is TGTGCCACCAGCAAGGGGGGGAATGAGCAGTTCTTC. The encoded protein is CATSKGGNEQFF. Variable domain in full (rest from reference TRBV15 and TRBJ2-1): DAMVIQNPRYQVTQFGKPVTLSCSQTLNHNVMYWYQQKSSQAPKLLFHYYDKDFNNEADTPDNFQSRRPNTSFCFLDIRSPGLGDTAMYLCATSKGGNEQFFGPGTRLTVL.

This chain links TRBV4-3 with TRBJ1-4; 7 bases match TRBD1. Per germline, CDR1 LGHNA and CDR2 YSLEER. The V gene end was trimmed by 1 base and the J gene end by 10 bases; junction bases not matched to a gene: 9. The CDR3 totals 15 residues. The CDR3 sequence: CASSQAGTESRKLFF. The CDR3 nucleotides read TGCGCCAGCAGCCAAGCCGGGACAGAATCAAGAAAACTGTTTTTT.

This chain connects TRBV2 to TRBJ2-2, with TRBD2 matching 9 bases. The germline CDR1 and CDR2 sequences are SNHLY and FYNNEI. This CDR3 contains 16 residues. The V segment lost 9 bases and the J segment 3 bases; nucleotides outside the gene matches: 11. CDR3 DNA: TGTGCCAGACGCCGTAGCGGGAGTGAGGACACCGGGGAGCTGTTTTTT. Protein product: CARRRSGSEDTGELFF.

The chain uses TRBV27 and TRBJ2-1; 9 bases agree with TRBD2. V gave up 5 bases and J gave up 4 bases; unmatched junction bases: 9. CDR1 and CDR2 from the germline V gene are MNHEY and SMNVEV (reference sequence). The CDR3 extends over 16 amino acids. The CDR3 sequence: CASSPQGSGRYNEQFF. The CDR3 nucleotides read TGTGCCAGCAGTCCCCAGGGTAGCGGGAGATACAATGAGCAGTTCTTC.

The sample holds a few counts of this clone. V usage is TRBV5-1 and J usage is TRBJ1-1; D remains unclear. Germline CDR1 and CDR2: SGHRS and YFSETQ. This CDR3 comprises 12 residues. Trimming shortened V by 5 bases and J by 1 base, and 6 bases separated the two germline ends. The CDR3 region has the DNA TGCGCCAGCAGATCAGAGAACACTGAAGCTTTCTTT. Its protein product is CASRSENTEAFF.

This clone was recorded at least ten times. J is TRBJ2-1 and V is TRBV11-1; 12 bases align to TRBD2. Trimming at V came to 4 bases and at J to 6 bases, leaving 4 bases not matched to a gene. The CDR3 has 15 residues. In germline, CDR1 is SGHAT, CDR2 FQDESV (reference sequence). As DNA, the CDR3 is TGTGCCAGCAGCTCAACTAGCGGGAGGTCCAATGAGCAGTTCTTC. Its translation is CASSSTSGRSNEQFF. The variable domain in full, with the rest retrieved from reference TRBV11-1 and TRBJ2-1, is EAEVAQSPRYKITEKSQAVAFWCDPISGHATLYWYRQILGQGPELLVQFQDESVVDDSQLPKDRFSAERLKGVDSTLKIQPAELGDSAMYLCASSSTSGRSNEQFFGPGTRLTVL.

This clone has just a few counts. The chain employs TRBV5-6 and TRBJ1-5, with 11 bases lining up with TRBD1. Germline values: CDR1 SGHDT, CDR2 YYEEEE. The CDR3 runs 14 residues. The J segment lost 7 bases and the V segment lost 4 bases, leaving 4 bases of the junction unmatched. The CDR3, as DNA: TGTGCCAGCAGCCGGACAGGGGGCGACCAGCCCCAGCATTTT. This translates into CASSRTGGDQPQHF.

The rearrangement joins TRBV5-1 to TRBJ1-5; 7 nucleotides match TRBD1. Looked up from germline, CDR1 is SGHRS and CDR2 is YFSETQ. Germline trimming cut 0 bases from V and 6 bases from J; bases unmatched to any gene: 3. The CDR3 has 14 amino acids. The CDR3 here is CASSLEGAGQPQHF. Written as DNA, the CDR3 is TGCGCCAGCAGCTTGGAGGGGGCCGGTCAGCCCCAGCATTTT.

The CDR3 region is CASRRLTSGRNEQFF. DNA of the CDR3: TGTGCCAGCAGAAGGCTTACTAGCGGGAGGAATGAGCAGTTCTTC. This chain uses TRBV2 with TRBJ2-1; TRBD2 agrees at 12 bases. The CDR3 is 15 amino acids. Per the germline V gene, CDR1 is SNHLY and CDR2 is FYNNEI. The trim removed 6 bases at V and 7 bases at J, leaving 7 bases unmatched.

This clone was recorded at least ten times. The chain links TRBV23-1 to TRBJ2-7; D might be TRBD1 (6 bases). Being an ORF, TRBV23-1 has a function that is uncertain. The CDR3 covers 16 residues. V was clipped by 0 bases and J by 2 bases, with 14 bases between them. In nucleotides, the CDR3 is TGCGCCAGCAGTCAATCGGCCAGGGGATGGGCCTACGAGCAGTACTTC. It codes for CASSQSARGWAYEQYF.

V is TRBV7-2 and J is TRBJ1-1; D gene unclear. Germline V gives CDR1 SGHTA, CDR2 FQGNSA. V was trimmed by 6 bases and J by 2 bases, leaving 10 bases between them. CDR3 length: 13 residues. The DNA of the CDR3 is TGTGCCAGCAGGACGGGTCTTAACACTGAAGCTTTCTTT. As protein: CASRTGLNTEAFF. Full variable domain (remainder filled in from reference TRBV7-2 and TRBJ1-1): GAGVSQSPSNKVTEKGKDVELRCDPISGHTALYWYRQSLGQGLEFLIYFQGNSAPDKSGLPSDRFSAERTGGSVSTLTIQRTQQEDSAVYLCASRTGLNTEAFFGQGTRLTVV.

There are a few counts of this clone. The chain links TRBV19 to TRBJ2-7, with 14 positions matching TRBD2. Germline V gene sequence: CDR1 LNHDA, CDR2 SQIVND (reference sequence). V was pared by 4 bases and J by 5 bases, with 4 bases of the junction left unmatched. This CDR3 is 15 amino acids long. The DNA for the CDR3 is TGTGCCAGTAGTAAGGGACTAGCGGGAGTCGACGAGCAGTACTTC. Translating gives CASSKGLAGVDEQYF.

This clone was seen a few times. This chain connects TRBV6-6 to TRBJ1-5; D is perhaps TRBD1 (5 bases). Germline loops: CDR1 MNHNY, CDR2 SVGAGI (reference sequence). V was clipped by 0 bases and J by 2 bases, with 11 bases between them. CDR3 size: 16 residues. The chain's CDR3 is CASSYSQGGGNQPQHF. As DNA, the CDR3 is TGTGCCAGCAGTTACTCCCAGGGAGGGGGCAATCAGCCCCAGCATTTT.

This clone has a handful of counts. The chain is built from TRBV7-2 and TRBJ2-2; D perhaps matches TRBD1 (6 bases). The CDR3 runs to 13 residues. V was shortened by 5 bases and J by 6 bases, with 10 bases between the two germline ends. The germline V gene has CDR1 SGHTA and CDR2 FQGNSA. The CDR3 here is CASSRRTAGELFF. The CDR3 DNA reads TGTGCCAGCAGCCGTCGGACAGCCGGGGAGCTGTTTTTT.

This chain uses TRBV20-1 with TRBJ1-2; D unresolved. The length of the CDR3 is 11 residues. V lost 4 bases and J lost 8, with 11 bases in between. Germline V lookup: CDR1 DFQATT, CDR2 SNEGSKA (reference sequence). CDR3 loop: CSAIKGGGYTF. The CDR3 coding sequence is TGCAGTGCTATTAAGGGAGGGGGCTACACCTTC.

This clone was counted between two and nine times. The chain's CDR3 is CASTQTGPNTGELFF. The CDR3 DNA reads TGTGCCAGCACACAGACAGGGCCGAACACCGGGGAGCTGTTTTTT. The chain uses TRBV2 and TRBJ2-2, with 7 nucleotides matching TRBD1. Germline values: CDR1 SNHLY, CDR2 FYNNEI. V was pared by 7 bases and J by 0 bases, with 5 bases of the junction left unmatched. The CDR3 is made up of 15 amino acids.

This clone was seen more than once but under ten times. CDR3 protein: CASSPIAGGRYNEQFF. Here the CDR3 DNA reads TGTGCCAGCAGCCCGATAGCGGGAGGGAGGTACAATGAGCAGTTCTTC. V gene TRBV11-1 combines with J gene TRBJ2-1; TRBD2 matches at 11 bases. The CDR3 totals 16 residues. The ends lost 5 bases at V and 4 bases at J; junction bases unmatched: 7. The germline CDR1 and CDR2 sequences are SGHAT and FQDESV (reference sequence).

There are a few counts of this clone. The chain has TRBV11-2 and TRBJ2-7; no reliable D call. Germline CDR1 reads SGHAT; CDR2 reads FQNNGV. V lost 5 bases and J lost 6, with 17 bases in between. This CDR3 spans 14 amino acids. The CDR3 sequence: CASSPSLSQVEQYF. The CDR3 DNA reads as TGTGCCAGCAGCCCCTCCCTGAGTCAGGTCGAGCAGTACTTC.

The sample holds a few counts of this clone. This chain connects TRBV9 to TRBJ2-1; TRBD2 aligns across 9 bases. The germline CDR1 and CDR2 sequences are SGDLS and YYNGEE. CDR3 size: 14 residues. The V gene end was trimmed by 0 bases and the J gene end by 7 bases; junction bases not matched to a gene: 2. The CDR3 bases are TGTGCCAGCAGCGTAGGGGGACTAGCTAATGAGCAGTTCTTC. The encoded protein is CASSVGGLANEQFF. Complete variable domain (other parts from reference TRBV9 and TRBJ2-1): DSGVTQTPKHLITATGQRVTLRCSPRSGDLSVYWYQQSLDQGLQFLIQYYNGEERAKGNILERFSAQQFPDLHSELNLSSLELGDSALYFCASSVGGLANEQFFGPGTRLTVL.

V usage is TRBV9 and J usage is TRBJ2-5; possibly TRBD1 for D (5 bases). The J call could be wrong; TRBJ2-7 is a better fit for the DNA end. Germline V gives CDR1 SGDLS, CDR2 YYNGEE. The CDR3 covers 15 residues. CDR3 sequence reads: CASSPDSVRHYEQYF. In DNA form, the CDR3 reads TGTGCCAGCAGCCCCGACAGTGTTCGTCACTACGAGCAGTACTTC.

The chain joins TRBV28 to TRBJ1-4, with D hard to call. Trimming pared 2 bases from V and 7 bases from J, leaving 8 bases between. The germline V gene encodes CDR1 MDHEN and CDR2 SYDVKM. The CDR3 is 13 residues long. The CDR3 spells CASSLGWSEKLFF. The CDR3 DNA sequence: TGTGCCAGCAGTTTAGGGTGGAGTGAAAAACTGTTTTTT.

The chain combines TRBV7-9 with TRBJ1-1; D call uncertain. V shed 4 bases and J shed 3 bases, with 6 bases lying between them. The germline CDR1 and CDR2 sequences are SEHNR and FQNEAQ (reference sequence). This CDR3 region has 12 residues. CDR3 DNA: TGTGCCAGCAGCTACTCCCACACTGAAGCTTTCTTT. Amino acids: CASSYSHTEAFF.

This chain connects TRBV4-2 to TRBJ1-1, with a weak D call TRBD1 (5 bases). Germline lookup yields CDR1 LGHNA and CDR2 YNFKEQ. The V end lost 5 bases, the J end lost 4 bases, and 11 bases lay between the germline ends. This CDR3 contains 13 residues. CDR3 protein: CASSWSGGTEAFF. CDR3 bases: TGTGCCAGCAGCTGGTCGGGGGGCACTGAAGCTTTCTTT.

This clone appeared a few times. This chain connects TRBV18 to TRBJ1-2; D gene uncertain. In germline, CDR1 is KGHSH, CDR2 LQKENI. Deletions cut 3 bases from V and 8 bases from J, with 7 bases between. The CDR3 is made up of 11 amino acids. CDR3 sequence (DNA): TGTGCCAGCTCACCCGGGAAGGGCTACACCTTC. As protein: CASSPGKGYTF. The full variable domain, in which reference TRBV18 and TRBJ1-2 provide the parts outside the CDR3, is NAGVMQNPRHLVRRRGQEARLRCSPMKGHSHVYWYRQLPEEGLKFMVYLQKENIIDESGMPKERFSAEFPKEGPSILRIQQVVRGDSAAYFCASSPGKGYTFGSGTRLTVV.